Listed below are T cell receptor beta chains from one sample, sequenced in a study of blood T cells in healthy people across ages. TCRdb passed the 5' RACE reads through MiXCR, listing each CDR3 protein once. The sample shows some 290,000 distinct CDR3 sequences, 25% to 30% of them seen only once. Sequenced input: blood. These receptors came from a woman in her seventies in good health. CDR3s include the opening cysteine and the closing phenylalanine or tryptophan. Each record gives: D gene, clone size, J gene, CDR3 length, V gene, CDR3 protein, CDR3 DNA. D genes are given only for firm matches. Clone sizes are given selectively: once, few, many, or a class where the clone is expanded.

d_call: -; clone_size: -; j_call: TRBJ2-1; cdr3_length: 14; v_call: TRBV5-1; cdr3_aa: CASIRTEGTAEQFF; cdr3_nt: TGCGCCAGCATTCGGACAGAGGGGACCGCTGAGCAGTTCTTC
d_call: -; clone_size: many; j_call: TRBJ2-5; cdr3_length: 15; v_call: TRBV12-3/TRBV12-4; cdr3_aa: CASSLQGTVQETQYF; cdr3_nt: TGTGCCAGCAGTTTACAAGGGACGGTCCAGGAGACCCAGTACTTC
d_call: -; clone_size: -; j_call: TRBJ2-1; cdr3_length: 15; v_call: TRBV10-3; cdr3_aa: CATTPQRDTYNEQFF; cdr3_nt: TGTGCCACTACTCCACAGAGGGATACCTACAATGAGCAGTTCTTC
d_call: TRBD1; clone_size: once; j_call: TRBJ1-1; cdr3_length: 11; v_call: TRBV12-3/TRBV12-4; cdr3_aa: CASTGTDEAFF; cdr3_nt: TGTGCCAGCACCGGGACAGATGAAGCTTTCTTT
d_call: -; clone_size: -; j_call: TRBJ2-3; cdr3_length: 14; v_call: TRBV5-5; cdr3_aa: CASSLDYYADTQYF; cdr3_nt: TGTGCCAGCAGCCTAGACTATTATGCAGATACGCAGTATTTT
d_call: -; clone_size: few; j_call: TRBJ1-2; cdr3_length: 13; v_call: TRBV2; cdr3_aa: CASSEQLNYGYAF; cdr3_nt: TGTGCCAGCAGTGAACAGCTTAACTATGGCTACGCCTTC
d_call: -; clone_size: -; j_call: TRBJ1-2; cdr3_length: 16; v_call: TRBV3-1; cdr3_aa: CASSQGFGLVDYGYTF; cdr3_nt: TGTGCCAGCAGCCAGGGTTTCGGGCTGGTCGACTATGGCTACACCTTC
d_call: -; clone_size: -; j_call: TRBJ2-7; cdr3_length: 14; v_call: TRBV7-3; cdr3_aa: CASSLTPGAGEQYF; cdr3_nt: TGTGCCAGCAGCTTAACCCCGGGGGCGGGGGAGCAGTACTTC
d_call: -; clone_size: -; j_call: TRBJ2-3; cdr3_length: 12; v_call: TRBV10-2; cdr3_aa: CASGAPGDTQYF; cdr3_nt: TGCGCCAGCGGGGCCCCGGGGGATACGCAGTATTTT
d_call: TRBD2; clone_size: -; j_call: TRBJ2-2; cdr3_length: 16; v_call: TRBV5-1; cdr3_aa: CASSSQAGRNTGELFF; cdr3_nt: TGCGCCAGCAGCTCCCAAGCGGGAAGAAACACCGGGGAGCTGTTTTTT
d_call: TRBD1; clone_size: many; j_call: TRBJ2-7; cdr3_length: 13; v_call: TRBV5-5; cdr3_aa: CASWRTGSYEQYF; cdr3_nt: TGTGCCAGCTGGAGGACAGGTTCCTACGAGCAGTACTTC
d_call: TRBD2; clone_size: few; j_call: TRBJ2-1; cdr3_length: 15; v_call: TRBV7-3; cdr3_aa: CASSSLAGGRNEQFF; cdr3_nt: TGTGCCAGCAGCTCACTAGCGGGAGGGCGGAATGAGCAGTTCTTC
d_call: TRBD2; clone_size: few; j_call: TRBJ2-1; cdr3_length: 16; v_call: TRBV20-1; cdr3_aa: CSAPRIAGSSYNEQFF; cdr3_nt: TGCAGTGCCCCTAGAATAGCGGGGAGCTCCTACAATGAGCAGTTCTTC
d_call: -; clone_size: -; j_call: TRBJ2-1; cdr3_length: 15; v_call: TRBV27; cdr3_aa: CASSFRGTIYNEQFF; cdr3_nt: TGTGCCAGCAGTTTCCGGGGGACCATTTACAATGAGCAGTTCTTC
d_call: -; clone_size: -; j_call: TRBJ1-2; cdr3_length: 15; v_call: TRBV25-1; cdr3_aa: CASSDQIGANYGYTF; cdr3_nt: TGTGCCAGCAGTGACCAGATCGGTGCGAACTATGGCTACACCTTC
d_call: -; clone_size: -; j_call: TRBJ1-1; cdr3_length: 12; v_call: TRBV27; cdr3_aa: CASSGPGTGAFF; cdr3_nt: TGTGCCAGCAGTGGACCAGGGACTGGAGCTTTCTTT
d_call: -; clone_size: many; j_call: TRBJ2-1; cdr3_length: 16; v_call: TRBV20-1; cdr3_aa: CSALWGGSGNLNEQFF; cdr3_nt: TGCAGTGCTCTATGGGGTGGCTCGGGTAACCTCAATGAGCAGTTCTTC
d_call: TRBD2; clone_size: -; j_call: TRBJ2-5; cdr3_length: 15; v_call: TRBV7-2; cdr3_aa: CASSDSGMVWETQYF; cdr3_nt: TGTGCCAGCAGCGATAGCGGGATGGTTTGGGAGACCCAGTACTTC
d_call: -; clone_size: few; j_call: TRBJ2-3; cdr3_length: 12; v_call: TRBV29-1; cdr3_aa: CSVGTDTDTQYF; cdr3_nt: TGCAGCGTTGGGACAGACACAGATACGCAGTATTTT
d_call: -; clone_size: -; j_call: TRBJ2-3; cdr3_length: 12; v_call: TRBV9; cdr3_aa: CASSGISDTQYF; cdr3_nt: TGTGCCAGCAGCGGAATCTCAGATACGCAGTATTTT
d_call: -; clone_size: -; j_call: TRBJ2-3; cdr3_length: 18; v_call: TRBV14; cdr3_aa: CASSQDPDRALGADTQYF; cdr3_nt: TGTGCCAGCAGCCAAGATCCTGACCGGGCCCTCGGCGCAGATACGCAGTATTTT
d_call: TRBD2; clone_size: -; j_call: TRBJ2-7; cdr3_length: 18; v_call: TRBV20-1; cdr3_aa: CSASGLAGGSSFTYEQYF; cdr3_nt: TGCAGTGCTTCCGGACTAGCGGGAGGGAGTTCTTTTACCTACGAGCAGTACTTC
d_call: -; clone_size: -; j_call: TRBJ2-5; cdr3_length: 15; v_call: TRBV5-1; cdr3_aa: CASSGGFGYQETQYF; cdr3_nt: TGCGCCAGCAGTGGAGGGTTCGGGTACCAAGAGACCCAGTACTTC
d_call: -; clone_size: few; j_call: TRBJ2-4; cdr3_length: 11; v_call: TRBV7-8; cdr3_aa: CASSLGSLQYF; cdr3_nt: TGTGCCAGCAGCCTGGGCAGCCTTCAGTACTTC
d_call: TRBD2; clone_size: -; j_call: TRBJ2-1; cdr3_length: 17; v_call: TRBV20-1; cdr3_aa: CSARSPGRGAVGNEQFF; cdr3_nt: TGCAGTGCTAGATCCCCCGGGCGGGGGGCGGTGGGGAATGAGCAGTTCTTC
d_call: TRBD1; clone_size: few; j_call: TRBJ2-1; cdr3_length: 15; v_call: TRBV4-2; cdr3_aa: CASSQGTGAGNEQFF; cdr3_nt: TGTGCCAGCAGCCAAGGGACAGGGGCAGGCAATGAGCAGTTCTTC
d_call: TRBD1; clone_size: -; j_call: TRBJ1-2; cdr3_length: 13; v_call: TRBV10-3; cdr3_aa: CAIGTGAQNGYTF; cdr3_nt: TGTGCCATTGGGACAGGCGCACAGAATGGCTACACCTTC
d_call: TRBD2; clone_size: -; j_call: TRBJ2-5; cdr3_length: 13; v_call: TRBV20-1; cdr3_aa: CSARTSGRETQYF; cdr3_nt: TGCAGTGCCCGGACTAGCGGGCGGGAGACCCAGTACTTC
d_call: -; clone_size: -; j_call: TRBJ2-1; cdr3_length: 17; v_call: TRBV3-1; cdr3_aa: CASSQEGRQTRGNEQFF; cdr3_nt: TGTGCCAGCAGCCAAGAGGGTCGGCAGACAAGGGGGAATGAGCAGTTCTTC
d_call: TRBD1; clone_size: few; j_call: TRBJ2-5; cdr3_length: 15; v_call: TRBV18; cdr3_aa: CASSSRQGSLETQYF; cdr3_nt: TGTGCCAGCTCATCGAGACAGGGATCTTTGGAGACCCAGTACTTC
d_call: TRBD2; clone_size: few; j_call: TRBJ2-2; cdr3_length: 20; v_call: TRBV12-3/TRBV12-4; cdr3_aa: CASRRTGTSGSGVSTGELFF; cdr3_nt: TGTGCCAGCAGGCGGACCGGGACTAGCGGGAGTGGGGTCAGCACCGGGGAGCTGTTTTTT
d_call: -; clone_size: -; j_call: TRBJ2-1; cdr3_length: 12; v_call: TRBV7-3; cdr3_aa: CASSLPSDEQFF; cdr3_nt: TGTGCCAGCAGCCTCCCGAGTGATGAGCAGTTCTTC
d_call: TRBD2; clone_size: few; j_call: TRBJ2-7; cdr3_length: 16; v_call: TRBV18; cdr3_aa: CASSPLPGTSSYEQYF; cdr3_nt: TGTGCCAGCTCACCGCTGCCCGGGACTAGCTCCTACGAGCAGTACTTC
d_call: TRBD1; clone_size: -; j_call: TRBJ1-2; cdr3_length: 15; v_call: TRBV29-1; cdr3_aa: CSVPSGRGANYGYTF; cdr3_nt: TGCAGCGTCCCCTCAGGCAGGGGGGCTAACTATGGCTACACCTTC
d_call: TRBD1; clone_size: -; j_call: TRBJ1-2; cdr3_length: 15; v_call: TRBV5-5; cdr3_aa: CASSQIRQGSYGYTF; cdr3_nt: TGTGCCAGCAGCCAGATTCGACAGGGGAGCTATGGCTACACCTTC
d_call: TRBD2; clone_size: -; j_call: TRBJ2-1; cdr3_length: 15; v_call: TRBV28; cdr3_aa: CASTPWGREDNEQFF; cdr3_nt: TGTGCCAGCACTCCCTGGGGGCGGGAGGACAATGAGCAGTTCTTC
d_call: -; clone_size: -; j_call: TRBJ2-4; cdr3_length: 15; v_call: TRBV11-2; cdr3_aa: CASSLLGGFQNIQYF; cdr3_nt: TGTGCCAGCAGCCTCTTAGGGGGATTTCAGAACATTCAGTACTTC
d_call: TRBD1; clone_size: few; j_call: TRBJ2-7; cdr3_length: 15; v_call: TRBV24-1; cdr3_aa: CATSDSGTGHGEQYF; cdr3_nt: TGTGCCACCAGTGATTCCGGGACAGGGCACGGCGAGCAGTACTTC
d_call: TRBD1; clone_size: -; j_call: TRBJ2-3; cdr3_length: 14; v_call: TRBV7-2; cdr3_aa: CASSSDRAPDTQYF; cdr3_nt: TGTGCCAGCAGCTCGGACAGGGCGCCAGATACGCAGTATTTT
d_call: TRBD1; clone_size: few; j_call: TRBJ2-1; cdr3_length: 18; v_call: TRBV3-1; cdr3_aa: CASSQDRDRQKPYNEQFF; cdr3_nt: TGTGCCAGCAGCCAGGATCGGGACAGACAGAAGCCCTACAATGAGCAGTTCTTC
d_call: -; clone_size: -; j_call: TRBJ1-2; cdr3_length: 13; v_call: TRBV27; cdr3_aa: CASRRDIGYGYTF; cdr3_nt: TGTGCCAGCAGGAGGGACATCGGGTATGGCTACACCTTC
d_call: -; clone_size: -; j_call: TRBJ1-1; cdr3_length: 11; v_call: TRBV12-5; cdr3_aa: CASGLDSEAFF; cdr3_nt: TGTGCTAGTGGTTTGGACAGCGAAGCTTTCTTT
d_call: TRBD2; clone_size: few; j_call: TRBJ2-1; cdr3_length: 17; v_call: TRBV9; cdr3_aa: CASSVTSGTGADNEQFF; cdr3_nt: TGTGCCAGCAGCGTAACTAGCGGGACGGGCGCGGACAATGAGCAGTTCTTC
d_call: TRBD1; clone_size: -; j_call: TRBJ2-1; cdr3_length: 16; v_call: TRBV5-4; cdr3_aa: CASSWTDRGTHNEQFF; cdr3_nt: TGTGCCAGCAGCTGGACCGACAGGGGAACGCACAATGAGCAGTTCTTC
d_call: TRBD1; clone_size: few; j_call: TRBJ1-5; cdr3_length: 16; v_call: TRBV5-1; cdr3_aa: CASSLAPTGANQPQHF; cdr3_nt: TGCGCCAGCAGCTTGGCCCCGACAGGGGCTAATCAGCCCCAGCATTTT
d_call: -; clone_size: few; j_call: TRBJ2-5; cdr3_length: 11; v_call: TRBV2; cdr3_aa: CASSDWEAQYF; cdr3_nt: TGTGCCAGCAGTGATTGGGAGGCCCAGTACTTC
d_call: -; clone_size: few; j_call: TRBJ2-3; cdr3_length: 13; v_call: TRBV12-3/TRBV12-4; cdr3_aa: CASRRPGTDTQYF; cdr3_nt: TGTGCCAGCCGTAGACCTGGCACAGATACGCAGTATTTT
d_call: -; clone_size: -; j_call: TRBJ1-2; cdr3_length: 14; v_call: TRBV28; cdr3_aa: CASQGRTFNYGYTF; cdr3_nt: TGTGCCAGCCAGGGGCGGACCTTTAACTATGGCTACACCTTC
d_call: -; clone_size: -; j_call: TRBJ1-2; cdr3_length: 15; v_call: TRBV18; cdr3_aa: CASSSTGAALEGYTF; cdr3_nt: TGTGCCAGCTCAAGTACCGGGGCCGCCCTTGAAGGCTACACCTTC
d_call: -; clone_size: -; j_call: TRBJ2-7; cdr3_length: 13; v_call: TRBV7-3; cdr3_aa: CASSLQTGYEQYF; cdr3_nt: TGTGCCAGCAGCTTACAAACAGGGTACGAGCAGTACTTC